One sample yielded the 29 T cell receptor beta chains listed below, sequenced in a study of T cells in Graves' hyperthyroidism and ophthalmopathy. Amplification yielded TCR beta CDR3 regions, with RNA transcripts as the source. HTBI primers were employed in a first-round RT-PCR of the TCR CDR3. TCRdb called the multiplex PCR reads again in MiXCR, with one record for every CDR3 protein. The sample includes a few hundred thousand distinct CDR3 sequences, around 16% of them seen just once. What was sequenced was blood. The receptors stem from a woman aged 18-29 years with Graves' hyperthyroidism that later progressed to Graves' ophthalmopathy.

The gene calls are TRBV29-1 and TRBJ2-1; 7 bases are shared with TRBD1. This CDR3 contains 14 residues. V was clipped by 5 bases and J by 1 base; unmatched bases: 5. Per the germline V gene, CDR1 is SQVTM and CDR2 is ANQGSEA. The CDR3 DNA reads TGCAGCGTTTTGACAGGGCGGTCCTACAATGAGCAGTTCTTC. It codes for CSVLTGRSYNEQFF.

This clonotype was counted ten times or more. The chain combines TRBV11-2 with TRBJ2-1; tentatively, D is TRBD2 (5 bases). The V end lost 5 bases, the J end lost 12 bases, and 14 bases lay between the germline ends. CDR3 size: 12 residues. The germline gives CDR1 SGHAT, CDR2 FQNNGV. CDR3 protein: CASSREASSQFF. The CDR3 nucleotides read TGTGCCAGCAGCCGGGAAGCAAGTTCGCAGTTCTTC.

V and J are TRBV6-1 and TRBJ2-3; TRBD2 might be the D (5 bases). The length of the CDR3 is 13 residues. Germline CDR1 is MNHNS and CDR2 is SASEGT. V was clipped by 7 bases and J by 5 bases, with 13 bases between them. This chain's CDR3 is CASTLVREDTQYF. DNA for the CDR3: TGTGCCAGCACCCTGGTGAGGGAAGATACGCAGTATTTT.

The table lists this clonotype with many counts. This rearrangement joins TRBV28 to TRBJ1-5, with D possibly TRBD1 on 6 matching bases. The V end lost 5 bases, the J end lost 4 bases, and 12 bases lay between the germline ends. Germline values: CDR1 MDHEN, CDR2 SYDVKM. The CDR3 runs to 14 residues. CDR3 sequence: CASSTWTDNQPQHF. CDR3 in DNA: TGTGCCAGCAGTACCTGGACAGATAATCAGCCCCAGCATTTT.

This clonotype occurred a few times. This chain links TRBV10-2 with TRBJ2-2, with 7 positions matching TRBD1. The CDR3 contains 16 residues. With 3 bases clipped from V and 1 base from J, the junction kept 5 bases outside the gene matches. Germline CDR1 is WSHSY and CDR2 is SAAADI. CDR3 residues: CASSELTGMNTGELFF. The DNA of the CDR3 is TGCGCCAGCAGTGAACTGACAGGGATGAACACCGGGGAGCTGTTTTTT.

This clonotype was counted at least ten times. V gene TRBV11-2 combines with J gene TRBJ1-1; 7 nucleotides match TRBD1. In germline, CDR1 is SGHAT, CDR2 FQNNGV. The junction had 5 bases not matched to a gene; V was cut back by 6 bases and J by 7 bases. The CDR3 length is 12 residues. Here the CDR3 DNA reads TGTGCCAGCAGGAACAGGGGAGGTGAAGCTTTCTTT. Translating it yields CASRNRGGEAFF.

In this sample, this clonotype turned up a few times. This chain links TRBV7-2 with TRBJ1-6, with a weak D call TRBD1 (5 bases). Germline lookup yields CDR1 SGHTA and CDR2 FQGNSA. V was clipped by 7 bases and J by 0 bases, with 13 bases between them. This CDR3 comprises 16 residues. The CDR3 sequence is CASIGTASSYNSPLHF. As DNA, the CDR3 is TGTGCCAGCATCGGGACCGCAAGCTCCTATAATTCACCCCTCCACTTT.

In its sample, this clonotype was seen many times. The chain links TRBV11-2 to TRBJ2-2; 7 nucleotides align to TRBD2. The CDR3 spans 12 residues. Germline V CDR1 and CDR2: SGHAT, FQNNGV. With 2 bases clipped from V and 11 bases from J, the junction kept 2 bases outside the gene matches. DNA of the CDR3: TGTGCCAGCAGCTTACTGGGACTAGAGCTGTTTTTT. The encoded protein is CASSLLGLELFF.

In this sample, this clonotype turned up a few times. CDR3 DNA: TGTGCCAGCCGAGAGGGCCGTTTCGAAAAACTGTTTTTT. It codes for CASREGRFEKLFF. The V and J genes are TRBV6-1 and TRBJ1-4; D not resolved. CDR1 is MNHNS and CDR2 is SASEGT in the germline V gene. Trimming pared 8 bases from V and 8 bases from J, leaving 15 bases between. This CDR3 has 13 residues.

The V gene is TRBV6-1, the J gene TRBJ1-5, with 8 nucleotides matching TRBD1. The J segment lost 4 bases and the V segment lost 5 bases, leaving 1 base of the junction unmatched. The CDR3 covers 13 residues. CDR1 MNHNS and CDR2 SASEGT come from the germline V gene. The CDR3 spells CASSTGGNQPQHF. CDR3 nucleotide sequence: TGTGCCAGCAGTACAGGGGGGAATCAGCCCCAGCATTTT.

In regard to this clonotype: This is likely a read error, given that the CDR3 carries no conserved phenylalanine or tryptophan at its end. CDR3 loop: CASSLGWGELFS. The CDR3 bases are TGTGCCAGCAGCTTAGGATGGGGGGAGCTGTTTTCT. The V call is TRBV11-2, the J call TRBJ2-2; the D is unclear. Germline values: CDR1 SGHAT, CDR2 FQNNGV. V gave up 1 base and J gave up 8 bases, with 5 bases separating them. The CDR3 runs 12 residues.

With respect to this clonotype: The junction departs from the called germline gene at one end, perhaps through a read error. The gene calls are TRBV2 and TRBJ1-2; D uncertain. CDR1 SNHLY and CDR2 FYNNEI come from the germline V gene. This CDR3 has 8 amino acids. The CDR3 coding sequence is TGTGCCAGCAGTGTCGGGGCCTTC. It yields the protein CASSVGAF.

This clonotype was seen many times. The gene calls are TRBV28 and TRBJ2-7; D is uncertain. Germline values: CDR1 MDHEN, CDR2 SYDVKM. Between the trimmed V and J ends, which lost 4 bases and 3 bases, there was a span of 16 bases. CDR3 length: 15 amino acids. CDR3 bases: TGTGCCAGCAGTTCCCACGGACCCCAAGACTACGAGCAGTACTTC. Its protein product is CASSSHGPQDYEQYF.

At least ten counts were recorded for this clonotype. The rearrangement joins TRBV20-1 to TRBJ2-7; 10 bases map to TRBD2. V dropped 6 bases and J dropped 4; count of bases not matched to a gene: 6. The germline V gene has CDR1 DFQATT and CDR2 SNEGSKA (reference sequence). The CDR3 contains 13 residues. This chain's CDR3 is CSAEWTSGYEQYF. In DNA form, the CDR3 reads TGCAGTGCGGAGTGGACTAGCGGTTACGAGCAGTACTTC.

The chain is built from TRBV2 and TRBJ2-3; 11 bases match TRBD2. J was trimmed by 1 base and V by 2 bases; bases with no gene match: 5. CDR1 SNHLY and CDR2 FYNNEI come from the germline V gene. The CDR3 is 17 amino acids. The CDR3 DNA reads TGTGCCAGCAGTGAAAATAAACTAGCGGGAGGCACAGATACGCAGTATTTT. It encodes CASSENKLAGGTDTQYF.

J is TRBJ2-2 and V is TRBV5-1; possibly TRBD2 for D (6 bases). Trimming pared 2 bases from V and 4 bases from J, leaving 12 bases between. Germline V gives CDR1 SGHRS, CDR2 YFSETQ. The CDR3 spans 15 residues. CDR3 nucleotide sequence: TGCGCCAGCAGCTTATACACCGGGGGCACCGGGGAGCTGTTTTTT. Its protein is CASSLYTGGTGELFF. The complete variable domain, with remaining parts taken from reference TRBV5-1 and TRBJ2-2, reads KAGVTQTPRYLIKTRGQQVTLSCSPISGHRSVSWYQQTPGQGLQFLFEYFSETQRNKGNFPGRFSGRQFSNSRSEMNVSTLELGDSALYLCASSLYTGGTGELFFGEGSRLTVL.

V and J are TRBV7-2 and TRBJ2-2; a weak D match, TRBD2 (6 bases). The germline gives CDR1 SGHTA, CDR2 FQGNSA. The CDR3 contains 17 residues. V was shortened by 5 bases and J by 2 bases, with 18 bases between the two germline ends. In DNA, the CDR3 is TGTGCCAGCAGCGTGATTTCCCCCGGGACTAACACCGGGGAGCTGTTTTTT. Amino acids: CASSVISPGTNTGELFF.

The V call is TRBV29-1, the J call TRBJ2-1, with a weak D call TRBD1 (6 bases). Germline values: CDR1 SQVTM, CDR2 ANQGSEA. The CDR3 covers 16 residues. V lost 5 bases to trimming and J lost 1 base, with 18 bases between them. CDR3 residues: CSVLGGSAGSYNEQFF. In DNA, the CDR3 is TGCAGCGTTTTAGGGGGTAGCGCCGGGTCCTACAATGAGCAGTTCTTC.

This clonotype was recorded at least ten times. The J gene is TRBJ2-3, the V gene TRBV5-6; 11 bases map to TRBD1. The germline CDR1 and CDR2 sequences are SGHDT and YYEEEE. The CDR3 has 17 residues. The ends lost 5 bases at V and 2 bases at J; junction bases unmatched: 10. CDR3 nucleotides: TGTGCCAGCAGTCGGACAGGGGGCGAGATAAACACAGATACGCAGTATTTT. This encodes CASSRTGGEINTDTQYF.

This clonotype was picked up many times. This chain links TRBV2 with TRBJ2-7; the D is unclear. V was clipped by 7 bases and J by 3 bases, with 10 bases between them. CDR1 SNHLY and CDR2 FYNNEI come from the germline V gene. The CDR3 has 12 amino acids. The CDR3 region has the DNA TGTGCCAGCACCCTGACGCTCTACGAGCAGTACTTC. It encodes CASTLTLYEQYF.

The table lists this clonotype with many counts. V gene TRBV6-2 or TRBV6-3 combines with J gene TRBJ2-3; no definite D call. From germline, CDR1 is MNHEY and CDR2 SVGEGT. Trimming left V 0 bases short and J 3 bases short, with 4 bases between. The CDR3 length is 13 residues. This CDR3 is CASSYSLTDTQYF. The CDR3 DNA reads TGTGCCAGCAGTTACTCCCTGACAGATACGCAGTATTTT.

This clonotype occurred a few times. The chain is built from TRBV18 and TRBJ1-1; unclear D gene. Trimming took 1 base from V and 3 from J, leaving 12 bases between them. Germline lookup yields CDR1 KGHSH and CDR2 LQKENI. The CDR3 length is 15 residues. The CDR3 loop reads CASSPRETPDTEAFF. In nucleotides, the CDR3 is TGTGCCAGCTCACCACGAGAGACACCTGACACTGAAGCTTTCTTT.

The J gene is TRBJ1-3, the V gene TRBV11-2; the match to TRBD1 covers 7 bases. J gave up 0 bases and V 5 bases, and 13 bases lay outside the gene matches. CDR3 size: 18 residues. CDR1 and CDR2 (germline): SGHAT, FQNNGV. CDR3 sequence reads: CASSALPGQLSSGNTIYF. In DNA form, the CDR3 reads TGTGCCAGCAGCGCCCTACCGGGACAGCTATCCTCTGGAAACACCATATATTTT. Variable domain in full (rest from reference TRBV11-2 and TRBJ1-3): EAGVAQSPRYKIIEKRQSVAFWCNPISGHATLYWYQQILGQGPKLLIQFQNNGVVDDSQLPKDRFSAERLKGVDSTLKIQPAKLEDSAVYLCASSALPGQLSSGNTIYFGEGSWLTVV.

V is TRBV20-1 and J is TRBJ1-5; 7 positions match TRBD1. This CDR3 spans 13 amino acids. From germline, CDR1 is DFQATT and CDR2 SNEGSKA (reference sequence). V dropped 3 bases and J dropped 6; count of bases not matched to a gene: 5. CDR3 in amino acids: CSASEGAGQPQHF. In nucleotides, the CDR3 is TGCAGTGCTAGTGAGGGGGCTGGTCAGCCCCAGCATTTT.

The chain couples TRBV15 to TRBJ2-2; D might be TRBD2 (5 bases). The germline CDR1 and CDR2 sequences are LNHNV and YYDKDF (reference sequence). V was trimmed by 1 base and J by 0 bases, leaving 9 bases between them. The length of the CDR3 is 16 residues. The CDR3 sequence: CATSRAPSTNTGELFF. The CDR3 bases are TGTGCCACCAGCAGAGCGCCTAGCACGAACACCGGGGAGCTGTTTTTT.

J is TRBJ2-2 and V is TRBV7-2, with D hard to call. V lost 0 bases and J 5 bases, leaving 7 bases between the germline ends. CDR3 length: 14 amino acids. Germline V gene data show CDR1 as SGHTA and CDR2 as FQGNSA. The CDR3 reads CASSLAGRTGELFF. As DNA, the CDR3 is TGTGCCAGCAGCTTAGCCGGCAGGACCGGGGAGCTGTTTTTT.

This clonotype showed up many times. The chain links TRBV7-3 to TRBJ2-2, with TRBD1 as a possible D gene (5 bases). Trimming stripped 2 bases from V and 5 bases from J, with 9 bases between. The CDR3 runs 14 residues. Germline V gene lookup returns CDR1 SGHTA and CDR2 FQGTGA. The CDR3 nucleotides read TGTGCCAGCAGCTTAGGCAGGGCGACCGGGGAGCTGTTTTTT. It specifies CASSLGRATGELFF.

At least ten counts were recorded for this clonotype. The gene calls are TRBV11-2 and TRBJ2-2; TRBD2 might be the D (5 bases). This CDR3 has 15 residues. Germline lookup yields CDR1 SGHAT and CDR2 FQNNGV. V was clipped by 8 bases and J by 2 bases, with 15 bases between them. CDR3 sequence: CASGSFGRNTGELFF. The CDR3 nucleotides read TGTGCCAGCGGGAGTTTTGGGAGAAACACCGGGGAGCTGTTTTTT.

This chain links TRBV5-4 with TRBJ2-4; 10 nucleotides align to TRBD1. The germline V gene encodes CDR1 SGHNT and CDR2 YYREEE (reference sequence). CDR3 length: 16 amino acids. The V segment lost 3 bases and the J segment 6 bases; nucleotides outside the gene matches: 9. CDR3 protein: CASSWTGTGVGNIQYF. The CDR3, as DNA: TGTGCCAGCAGCTGGACCGGGACAGGGGTTGGAAACATTCAGTACTTC. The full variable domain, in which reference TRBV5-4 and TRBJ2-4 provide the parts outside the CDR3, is ETGVTQSPTHLIKTRGQQVTLRCSSQSGHNTVSWYQQALGQGPQFIFQYYREEENGRGNFPPRFSGLQFPNYSSELNVNALELDDSALYLCASSWTGTGVGNIQYFGAGTRLSVL.